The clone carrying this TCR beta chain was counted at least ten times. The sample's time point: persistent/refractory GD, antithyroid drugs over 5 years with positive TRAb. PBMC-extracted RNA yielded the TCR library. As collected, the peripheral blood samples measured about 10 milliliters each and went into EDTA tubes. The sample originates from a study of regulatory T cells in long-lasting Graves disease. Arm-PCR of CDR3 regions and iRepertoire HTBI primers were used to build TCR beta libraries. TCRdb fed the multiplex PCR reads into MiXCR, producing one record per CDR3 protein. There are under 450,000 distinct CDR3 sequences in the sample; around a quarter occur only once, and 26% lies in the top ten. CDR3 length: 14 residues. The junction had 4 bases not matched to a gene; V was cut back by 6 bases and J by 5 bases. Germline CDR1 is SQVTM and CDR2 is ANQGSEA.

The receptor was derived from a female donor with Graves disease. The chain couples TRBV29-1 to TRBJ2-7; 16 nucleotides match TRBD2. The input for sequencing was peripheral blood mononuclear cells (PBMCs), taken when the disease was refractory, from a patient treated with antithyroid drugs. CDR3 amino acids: CSVGLAGGPHEQYF. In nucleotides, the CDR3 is TGCAGCGTGGGACTAGCGGGAGGGCCTCACGAGCAGTACTTC.